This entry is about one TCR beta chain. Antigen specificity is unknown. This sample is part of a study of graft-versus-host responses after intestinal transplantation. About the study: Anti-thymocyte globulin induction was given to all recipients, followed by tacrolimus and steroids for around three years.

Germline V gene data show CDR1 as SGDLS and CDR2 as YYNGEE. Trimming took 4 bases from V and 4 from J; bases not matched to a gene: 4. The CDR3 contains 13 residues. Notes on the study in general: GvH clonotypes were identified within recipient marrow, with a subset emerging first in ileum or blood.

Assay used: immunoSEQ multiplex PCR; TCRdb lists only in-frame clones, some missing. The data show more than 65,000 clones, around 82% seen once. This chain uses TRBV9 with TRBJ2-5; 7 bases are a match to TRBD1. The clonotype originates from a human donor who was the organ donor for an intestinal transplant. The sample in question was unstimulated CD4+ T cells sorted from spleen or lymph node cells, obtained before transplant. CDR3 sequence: CASSYTGVETQYF. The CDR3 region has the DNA TGTGCCAGCAGCTACACAGGGGTAGAGACCCAGTACTTC.